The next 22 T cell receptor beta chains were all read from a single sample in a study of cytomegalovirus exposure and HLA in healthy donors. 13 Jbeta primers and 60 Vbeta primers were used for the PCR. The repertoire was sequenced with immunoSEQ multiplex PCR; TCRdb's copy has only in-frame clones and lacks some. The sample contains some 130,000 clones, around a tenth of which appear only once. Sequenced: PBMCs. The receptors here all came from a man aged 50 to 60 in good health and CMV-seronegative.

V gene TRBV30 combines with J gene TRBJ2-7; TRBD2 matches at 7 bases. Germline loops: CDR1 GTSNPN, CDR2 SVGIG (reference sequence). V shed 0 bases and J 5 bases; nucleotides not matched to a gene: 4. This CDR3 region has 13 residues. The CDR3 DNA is TGTGCCTGGAGTGTTAGTGGGGGGGACGAGCAGTACTTC. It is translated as CAWSVSGGDEQYF.

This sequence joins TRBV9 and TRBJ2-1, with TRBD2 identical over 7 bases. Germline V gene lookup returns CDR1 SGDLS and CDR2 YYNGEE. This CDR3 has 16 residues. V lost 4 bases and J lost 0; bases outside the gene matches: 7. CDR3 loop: CASSSPRESSYNEQFF. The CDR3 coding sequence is TGTGCCAGCAGCTCCCCGCGGGAGAGCTCCTACAATGAGCAGTTCTTC.

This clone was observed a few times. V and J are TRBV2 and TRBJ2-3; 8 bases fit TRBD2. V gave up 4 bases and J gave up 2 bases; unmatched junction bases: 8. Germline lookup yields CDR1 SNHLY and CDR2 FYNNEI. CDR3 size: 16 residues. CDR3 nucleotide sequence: TGTGCCAGCAGTGCCAGAGCGGGAGCCTACACAGATACGCAGTATTTT. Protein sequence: CASSARAGAYTDTQYF.

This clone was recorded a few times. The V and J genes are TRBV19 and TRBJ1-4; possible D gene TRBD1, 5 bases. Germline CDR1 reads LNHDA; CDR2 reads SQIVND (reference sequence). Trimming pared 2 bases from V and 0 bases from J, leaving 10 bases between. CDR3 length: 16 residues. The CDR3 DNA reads TGTGCCAGTAGTATATCCCGACAGACAACTAATGAAAAACTGTTTTTT. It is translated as CASSISRQTTNEKLFF.

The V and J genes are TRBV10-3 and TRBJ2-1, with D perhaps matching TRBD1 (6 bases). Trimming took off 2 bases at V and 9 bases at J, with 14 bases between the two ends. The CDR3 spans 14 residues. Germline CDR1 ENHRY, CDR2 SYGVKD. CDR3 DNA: TGTGCCATCAGTGAGGGGTACAGGGATGGTGAGCAGTTCTTC. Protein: CAISEGYRDGEQFF.

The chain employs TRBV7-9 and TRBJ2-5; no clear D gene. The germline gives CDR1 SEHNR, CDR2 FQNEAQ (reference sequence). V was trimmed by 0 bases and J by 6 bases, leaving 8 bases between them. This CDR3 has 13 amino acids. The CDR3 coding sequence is TGTGCCAGCAGCTTAGCGAACAGAAAGACCCAGTACTTC. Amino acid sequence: CASSLANRKTQYF.

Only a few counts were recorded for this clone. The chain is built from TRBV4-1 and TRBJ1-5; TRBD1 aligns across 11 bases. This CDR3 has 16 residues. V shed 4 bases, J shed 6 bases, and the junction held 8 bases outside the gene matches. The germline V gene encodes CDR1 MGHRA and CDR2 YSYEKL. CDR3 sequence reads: CASSLRTGGGGQPQHF. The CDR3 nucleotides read TGCGCCAGCAGCCTCCGGACAGGGGGCGGGGGTCAGCCCCAGCATTTT.

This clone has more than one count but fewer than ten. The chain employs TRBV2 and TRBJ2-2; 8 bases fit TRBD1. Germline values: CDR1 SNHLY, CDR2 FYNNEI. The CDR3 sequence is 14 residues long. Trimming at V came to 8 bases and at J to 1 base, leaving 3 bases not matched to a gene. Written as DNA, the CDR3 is TGTGCCAGCTACGGGACAGGGAACACCGGGGAGCTGTTTTTT. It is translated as CASYGTGNTGELFF.

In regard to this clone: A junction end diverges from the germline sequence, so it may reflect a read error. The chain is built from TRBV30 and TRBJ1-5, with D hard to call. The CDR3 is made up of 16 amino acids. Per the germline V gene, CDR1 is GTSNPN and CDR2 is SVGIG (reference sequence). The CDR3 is CAWSAPAVYSNQPQNF. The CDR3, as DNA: TGTGCCTGGAGTGCCCCGGCAGTTTATAGCAATCAGCCCCAGAATTTT.

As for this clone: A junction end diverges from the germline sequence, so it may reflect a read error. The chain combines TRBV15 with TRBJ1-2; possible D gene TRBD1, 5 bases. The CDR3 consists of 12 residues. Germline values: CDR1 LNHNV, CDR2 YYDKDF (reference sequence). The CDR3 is CATSRPVGAHPF. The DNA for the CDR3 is TGTGCCACCAGCAGACCGGTAGGGGCCCACCCCTTC.

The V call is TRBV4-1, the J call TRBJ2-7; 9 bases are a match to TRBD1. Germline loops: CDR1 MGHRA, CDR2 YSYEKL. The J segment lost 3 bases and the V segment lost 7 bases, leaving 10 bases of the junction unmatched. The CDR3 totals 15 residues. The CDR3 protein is CASKLSGTGIYEQYF. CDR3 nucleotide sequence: TGCGCCAGCAAGCTGTCCGGGACAGGGATCTACGAGCAGTACTTC.

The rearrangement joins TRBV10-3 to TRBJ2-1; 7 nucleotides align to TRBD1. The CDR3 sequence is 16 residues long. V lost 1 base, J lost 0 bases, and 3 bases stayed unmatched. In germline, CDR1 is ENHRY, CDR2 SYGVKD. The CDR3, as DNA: TGTGCCATCAGTGAGTTGGACAGGAGCTCCTACAATGAGCAGTTCTTC. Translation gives CAISELDRSSYNEQFF.

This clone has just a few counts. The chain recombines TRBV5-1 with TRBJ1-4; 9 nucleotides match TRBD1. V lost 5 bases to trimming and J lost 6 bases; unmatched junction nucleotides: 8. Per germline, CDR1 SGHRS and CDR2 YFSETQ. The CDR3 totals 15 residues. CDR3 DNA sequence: TGCGCCAGCAGTCTGACAGGGGGGCTCTATGAAAAACTGTTTTTT. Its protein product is CASSLTGGLYEKLFF.

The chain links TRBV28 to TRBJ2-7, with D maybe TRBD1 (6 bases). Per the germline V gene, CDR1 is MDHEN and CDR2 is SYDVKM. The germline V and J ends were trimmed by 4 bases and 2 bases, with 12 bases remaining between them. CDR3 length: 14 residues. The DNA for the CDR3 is TGTGCCAGCAGTTCCCGGACAGTTCCCTACGAGCAGTACTTC. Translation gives CASSSRTVPYEQYF.

CDR3 nucleotides: TGTGCCAGCAGCTTAGGACAGGGGGGAGTGGATGAGCAGTTCTTC. It encodes CASSLGQGGVDEQFF. The chain recombines TRBV7-9 with TRBJ2-1; 9 bases line up with TRBD1. Per germline, CDR1 SEHNR and CDR2 FQNEAQ (reference sequence). J was trimmed by 8 bases and V by 1 base; bases with no gene match: 6. The CDR3 contains 15 residues.

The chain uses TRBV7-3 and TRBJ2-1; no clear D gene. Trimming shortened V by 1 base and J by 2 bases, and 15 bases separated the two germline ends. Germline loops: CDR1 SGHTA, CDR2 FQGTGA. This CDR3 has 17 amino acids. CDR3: CASSLILSLWPYNEQFF. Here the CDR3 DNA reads TGTGCCAGCAGCTTAATATTATCCCTCTGGCCCTACAATGAGCAGTTCTTC. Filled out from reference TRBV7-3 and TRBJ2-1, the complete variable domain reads GAGVSQTPSNKVTEKGKYVELRCDPISGHTALYWYRQSLGQGPEFLIYFQGTGAADDSGLPNDRFFAVRPEGSVSTLKIQRTERGDSAVYLCASSLILSLWPYNEQFFGPGTRLTVL.

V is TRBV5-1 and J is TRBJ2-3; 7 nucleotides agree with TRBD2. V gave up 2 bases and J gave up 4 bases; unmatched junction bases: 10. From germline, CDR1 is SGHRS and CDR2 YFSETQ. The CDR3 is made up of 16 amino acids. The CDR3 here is CASSLSGDGFPDTQYF. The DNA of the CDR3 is TGCGCCAGCAGCTTAAGCGGGGACGGGTTCCCAGATACGCAGTATTTT.

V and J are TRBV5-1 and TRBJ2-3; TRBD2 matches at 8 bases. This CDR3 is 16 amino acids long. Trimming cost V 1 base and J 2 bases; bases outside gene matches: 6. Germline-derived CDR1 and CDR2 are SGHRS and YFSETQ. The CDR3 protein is CASSLRQRGTTDTQYF. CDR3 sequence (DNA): TGCGCCAGCAGCTTGAGGCAGCGGGGGACCACAGATACGCAGTATTTT.

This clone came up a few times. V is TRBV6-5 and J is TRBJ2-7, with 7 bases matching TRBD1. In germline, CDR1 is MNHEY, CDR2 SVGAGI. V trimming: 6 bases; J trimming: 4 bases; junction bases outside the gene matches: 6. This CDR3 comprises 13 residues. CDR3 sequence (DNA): TGTGCCAGCAGCGAGACAGGGCGGTACGAGCAGTACTTC. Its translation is CASSETGRYEQYF.

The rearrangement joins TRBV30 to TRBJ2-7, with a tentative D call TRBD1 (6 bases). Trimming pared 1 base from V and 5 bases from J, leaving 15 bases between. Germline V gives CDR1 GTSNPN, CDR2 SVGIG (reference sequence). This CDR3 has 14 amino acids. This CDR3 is CAWSAPRGHHEQYF. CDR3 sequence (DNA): TGTGCCTGGAGTGCCCCCCGGGGACATCACGAGCAGTACTTC.

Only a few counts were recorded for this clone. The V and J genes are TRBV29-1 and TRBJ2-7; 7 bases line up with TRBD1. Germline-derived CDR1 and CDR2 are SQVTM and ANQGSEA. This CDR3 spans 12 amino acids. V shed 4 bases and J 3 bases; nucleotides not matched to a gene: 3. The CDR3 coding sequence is TGCAGCGTTGTAGGGGGCCTCTACGAGCAGTACTTC. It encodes CSVVGGLYEQYF.

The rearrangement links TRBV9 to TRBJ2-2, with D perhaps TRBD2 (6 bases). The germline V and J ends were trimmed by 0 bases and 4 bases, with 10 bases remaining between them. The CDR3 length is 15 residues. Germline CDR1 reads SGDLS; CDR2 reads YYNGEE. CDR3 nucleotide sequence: TGTGCCAGCAGCGTAGTCCAGGGAGGCACCGGGGAGCTGTTTTTT. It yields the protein CASSVVQGGTGELFF.